This entry is about one TCR beta chain. Profiling relied on immunoSEQ multiplex PCR, and the TCRdb table lists in-frame clones only, not all of them. The sample yields about 150,000 clones, around 92% seen once. The data originate from a study of T cell responses to AZD1222 COVID-19 vaccine. Germline CDR1 reads MNHNS; CDR2 reads SASEGT. The CDR3 is 16 residues long. V was cut by 2 bases and J by 0 bases, with 11 bases left in between. The sequence came from an adult in good health. The chain has TRBV6-1 and TRBJ1-5, with D perhaps TRBD1 (5 bases). The sequences come from peripheral blood, collected on day 0 of AZD1222 vaccination. CDR3 nucleotides: TGTGCCAGCAGTGAAAGGGGAGCCTATAGCAATCAGCCCCAGCATTTT. It encodes CASSERGAYSNQPQHF.